The rows below give T cell receptor beta chains drawn from one sample of a study of tumor and adjacent non-tumor tissue in lung cancer. TCRdb re-derived calls from the multiplex PCR reads in MiXCR, one entry per CDR3 protein. Of 60,000 to 85,000 distinct CDR3 sequences in the sample, 55% to 85% were seen once. Sequences were obtained from lung tumor tissue. These TCRs come from a man aged 55 to 70 with non-small cell lung cancer. The CDR3 runs from the conserved cysteine through the conserved F or W. The D gene is left open where the match is weak. Some rows mark clone size as missing; the rest say once, few, many or name a class of expanded clone.

V gene	J gene	D gene	clone size	CDR3 DNA	CDR3 protein
TRBV12-3/TRBV12-4	TRBJ2-6	-	-	TGTGCCAGCACCTACTGGGGGACTGGGGCCAACGCCCTGACTTTC	CASTYWGTGANALTF
TRBV29-1	TRBJ1-5	-	once	TGCAGCGTTATCAGTAATGGCAATCGGCCCCAACATTTT	CSVISNGNRPQHF
TRBV6-5	TRBJ1-1	-	-	TGTGCCAGCACTTACTCAAGGGACACTGAAGCTTTCTTT	CASTYSRDTEAFF
TRBV12-3/TRBV12-4	TRBJ1-3	-	once	TGTCCCAGCAGTTGGCGGGGGCGCGGATCTGGAAAGACCATATATTTT	CPSSWRGRGSGKTIYF
TRBV5-5	TRBJ2-2	-	-	TGTGCCAGCAGCTTCCCGACGGACACCGGGGAACTGTCTTTT	CASSFPTDTGELSF
TRBV20-1	TRBJ2-1	-	-	TGCAGTGCTAGAGATCGGGCGGGGCTAGCCAGTAATGAGCAGTTCTTC	CSARDRAGLASNEQFF
TRBV6-1	TRBJ2-6	-	-	TGTGCCAGCAGTGAAACGCTTAGGTCCGGAACGATGGGGGCCAACGTCCTGACTTTC	CASSETLRSGTMGANVLTF
TRBV6-5	TRBJ2-1	-	-	TGTGCTAGCAGTTACTCGAGGCGCAGCGGCAATGAGCAGTTATTC	CASSYSRRSGNEQLF
TRBV7-9	TRBJ2-1	-	-	TGTGCCAGCAGCATAGGGGGGGGCGATCAGCAGTTCTTC	CASSIGGGDQQFF
TRBV5-4	TRBJ2-7	-	many	TGTGCCAGCAGCCGGGCCGGTCAGGGGATCACCTACGAGCAGTACTTC	CASSRAGQGITYEQYF
TRBV6-5	TRBJ1-1	-	-	TGTACCAGCAGTCCCGGGGGGGGCCCCAACACTGAGACTTTCTTT	CTSSPGGGPNTETFF
TRBV6-2/TRBV6-3	TRBJ1-6	-	once	TGTGCTAGTTCTCCCGTTGGAGGTGCGTCACCCCTCCACTTT	CASSPVGGASPLHF
TRBV19	TRBJ2-3	-	-	TGTACCAGTATGAGGTCGTCGGATACGCAGTATTTT	CTSMRSSDTQYF
TRBV29-1	TRBJ2-5	-	-	TGCAACACTCCTTTCTACATCCAAGAGACCCAGTACTTC	CNTPFYIQETQYF
TRBV5-1	TRBJ2-4	-	-	TGCGCCAGCAGCGTGGTTGGAACCACGGGGGACATTCAGTACTTC	CASSVVGTTGDIQYF
TRBV6-6	TRBJ1-1	-	-	TGTGTAAGCAGTAAGCCGGCCCTGAACACTGAAGCTTTCTTT	CVSSKPALNTEAFF
TRBV11-3	TRBJ2-3	-	-	TGTACCAGCAGCTTAGTCCCCCAAGATACACAGTATTTC	CTSSLVPQDTQYF
TRBV10-2	TRBJ2-1	-	-	TGCGCCAGCTGTGGGTACAATGAGCAGTTCTTC	CASCGYNEQFF
TRBV7-9	TRBJ1-5	-	many	TGTGCCAGCAGCCCGGACGGGGTGGATCAGCCCCAGCATTTT	CASSPDGVDQPQHF
TRBV29-1	TRBJ2-2	-	-	TGCAGAGAGGAGGGGGATAAAACCGGGGAGCTGTTTTTT	CREEGDKTGELFF
TRBV6-6	TRBJ2-7	TRBD2	many	TGTGCCAGCAGTTACTCACTAGCGGGAGACAGGAACGAGCAGTACTTC	CASSYSLAGDRNEQYF
TRBV19	TRBJ1-2	-	-	TGTGCCAGTAGTATCGGGATCAATGGCTACACCTTC	CASSIGINGYTF
TRBV20-1	TRBJ2-1	-	-	TGCAGTGTTAGATATCATCGAGCGGATTACAATGAGCAGTTCTTC	CSVRYHRADYNEQFF
TRBV20-1	TRBJ2-1	-	-	TGTAGTGCTTTTACTAGAAATGAGCAGTCCTTC	CSAFTRNEQSF
TRBV7-3	TRBJ2-1	TRBD2	-	TGTGCCAGCAGCCCACCGGGACTAGCTATGGGTGAGCGGTTCTTC	CASSPPGLAMGERFF
TRBV29-1	TRBJ2-5	TRBD2	many	TGCAGCGACCGGACTAGCGGGGTCCAAGAGACCCAGTACTTC	CSDRTSGVQETQYF
TRBV30	TRBJ2-5	-	-	TGTGCCTGGAGTGTACTAGAGACCCAGTACTTC	CAWSVLETQYF
TRBV20-1	TRBJ1-6	TRBD1	-	TGCAATGCTAGAGACCACGCGAGTCAATTGGGACAGGGTTTGGGTACACCCCTCCACTTT	CNARDHASQLGQGLGTPLHF
TRBV29-1	TRBJ2-7	-	-	TGCAGTGTTACCGAGGGGAGGGGGTACGAGCAGTACTTC	CSVTEGRGYEQYF
TRBV20-1	TRBJ2-7	-	medium-sized	TGCAGTGCCCCGAAGTCGGGAGACGTAGGAGAGCAGTACTTC	CSAPKSGDVGEQYF
TRBV11-1	TRBJ2-2	-	few	TGTGTCAGCAGCTATACTAGTGGCACCGGGGAACCGTTTTTT	CVSSYTSGTGEPFF
TRBV20-1	TRBJ2-7	TRBD2	-	TGCAGTGCTTCACGGACTAGCGGGAGAGACGAACACTACTTC	CSASRTSGRDEHYF
TRBV6-5	TRBJ2-7	-	-	TGTGCCAGCAGTTACGGGGCTGGGCAGGTTTACTGGCAGTACTTC	CASSYGAGQVYWQYF
TRBV11-1	TRBJ2-3	-	-	TGTACCAGCAGCCCCGGGGATACGCAGTATTTT	CTSSPGDTQYF
TRBV7-9	TRBJ2-3	-	once	TGTGTCAGCAGCTTCCAACACGGAGATACGCAATATTTT	CVSSFQHGDTQYF
TRBV29-1	TRBJ1-1	-	-	TGCAACGTTGAAACCCCTCGGAAGGGAGATTTCTTT	CNVETPRKGDFF
TRBV6-2/TRBV6-3	TRBJ2-2	-	-	TGTGCCAACAGTTACTCCTACAGCGGGGAGCTGTTTTTT	CANSYSYSGELFF
TRBV28	TRBJ2-2	-	-	TGTGCCAGCAGTTTAATCGCGGACTTGCACACCGGGGAGCTCTTTTTT	CASSLIADLHTGELFF
TRBV29-1	TRBJ2-3	-	-	TGCAGCGTTAGTAGGTCCACCACAGATATGAAGTATTTT	CSVSRSTTDMKYF
TRBV6-5	TRBJ2-7	TRBD2	-	TGTGCCAGTAGTTACTCGAGGCGGGAGAGGGTCGAGCGGTACTTC	CASSYSRRERVERYF
TRBV11-3	TRBJ2-1	-	-	TGTGCCAGCAGTCTCGATGGCGAAGGGGGTGAGCAGTTCTTC	CASSLDGEGGEQFF
TRBV20-1	TRBJ1-5	-	few	TGCAGTGCTAGCTCACAGGGTGCTCTTGGCAATCAGCCCCAGAATTTT	CSASSQGALGNQPQNF
TRBV5-1	TRBJ2-6	TRBD2	few	TGCGCCAGCAGCTTTTTGCAAGCTAGCGGAGACTCTGGGGCCAACGTCCTGACTTTC	CASSFLQASGDSGANVLTF
TRBV5-1	TRBJ2-1	-	many	TGCGCCAGCAGCTTGGTTTACCACTACAATGAGCAGTTCTTC	CASSLVYHYNEQFF
TRBV6-6	TRBJ1-1	-	-	TGTGCCAGCAGTTGCCAGGGCAATGAAGCTTTCTTT	CASSCQGNEAFF
TRBV6-2/TRBV6-3	TRBJ2-1	-	-	TGTGCCAAGACCGACGGGGCGGACTCCTACAATGAGCAGTTCTTC	CAKTDGADSYNEQFF